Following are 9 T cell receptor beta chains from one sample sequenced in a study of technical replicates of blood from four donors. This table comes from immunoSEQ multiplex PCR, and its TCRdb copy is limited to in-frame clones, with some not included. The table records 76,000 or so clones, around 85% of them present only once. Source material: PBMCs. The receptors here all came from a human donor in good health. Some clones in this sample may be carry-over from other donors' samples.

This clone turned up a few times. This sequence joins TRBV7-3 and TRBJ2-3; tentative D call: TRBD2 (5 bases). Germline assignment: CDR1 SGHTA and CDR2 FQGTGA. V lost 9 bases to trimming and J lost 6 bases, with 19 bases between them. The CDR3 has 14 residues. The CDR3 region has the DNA TGTGCCAGGAACCGGACTGAGGTTGGGGATACGCAGTATTTT. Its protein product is CARNRTEVGDTQYF.

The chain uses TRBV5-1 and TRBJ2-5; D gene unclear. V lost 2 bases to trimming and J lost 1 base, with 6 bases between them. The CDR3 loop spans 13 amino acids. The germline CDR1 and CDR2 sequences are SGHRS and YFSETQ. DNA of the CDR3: TGCGCCAGCAGCTTTAGCTTCCAAGAGACCCAGTACTTC. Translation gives CASSFSFQETQYF.

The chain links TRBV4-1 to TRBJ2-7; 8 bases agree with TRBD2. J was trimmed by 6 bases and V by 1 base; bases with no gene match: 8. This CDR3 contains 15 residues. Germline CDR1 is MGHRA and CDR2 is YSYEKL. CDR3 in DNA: TGCGCCAGCAGCCAAGTTGAGGGCGGGGGGACCGAGCAGTACTTC. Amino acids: CASSQVEGGGTEQYF.

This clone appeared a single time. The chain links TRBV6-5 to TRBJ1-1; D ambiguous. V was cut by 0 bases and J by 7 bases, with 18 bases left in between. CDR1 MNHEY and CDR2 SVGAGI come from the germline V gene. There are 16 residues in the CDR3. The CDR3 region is CASSYSAGFKRGEAFF. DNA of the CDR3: TGTGCCAGCAGTTACTCGGCCGGTTTTAAACGGGGTGAAGCTTTCTTT.

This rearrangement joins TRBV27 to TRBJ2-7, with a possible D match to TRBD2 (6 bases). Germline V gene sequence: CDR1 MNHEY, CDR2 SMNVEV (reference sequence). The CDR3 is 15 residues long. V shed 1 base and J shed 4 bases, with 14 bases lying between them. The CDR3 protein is CASSLWTGVFYEQYF. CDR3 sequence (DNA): TGTGCCAGCAGTTTATGGACGGGGGTTTTTTACGAGCAGTACTTC.

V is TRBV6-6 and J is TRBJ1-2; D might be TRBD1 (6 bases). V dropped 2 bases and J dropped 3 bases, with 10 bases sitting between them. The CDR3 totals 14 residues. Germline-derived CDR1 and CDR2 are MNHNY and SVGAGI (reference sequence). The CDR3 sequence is CASSYGQGYYGYTF. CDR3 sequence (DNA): TGTGCCAGCAGTTACGGCCAGGGGTACTATGGCTACACCTTC.

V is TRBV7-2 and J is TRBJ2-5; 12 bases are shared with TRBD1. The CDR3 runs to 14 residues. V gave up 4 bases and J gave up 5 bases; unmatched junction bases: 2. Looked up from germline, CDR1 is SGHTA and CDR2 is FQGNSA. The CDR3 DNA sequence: TGTGCCAGCAGCTCGGGACAGGGGGCGGAGACCCAGTACTTC. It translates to CASSSGQGAETQYF.

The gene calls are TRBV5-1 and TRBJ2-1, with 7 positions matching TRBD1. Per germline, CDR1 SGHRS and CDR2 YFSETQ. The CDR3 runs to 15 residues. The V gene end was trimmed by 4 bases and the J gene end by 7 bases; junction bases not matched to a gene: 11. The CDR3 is CASSQKQGTMNEQFF. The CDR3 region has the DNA TGCGCCAGCAGCCAAAAACAGGGGACGATGAATGAGCAGTTCTTC.

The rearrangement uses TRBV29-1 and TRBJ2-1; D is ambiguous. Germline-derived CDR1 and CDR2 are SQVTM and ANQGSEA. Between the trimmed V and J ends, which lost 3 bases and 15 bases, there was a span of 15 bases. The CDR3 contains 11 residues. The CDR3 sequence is CSVDPLPGRFF. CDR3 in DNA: TGCAGCGTTGATCCACTCCCTGGTCGGTTCTTC.